The entry below gives a single T cell receptor (beta chain) sequence along with its context. Its antigen is currently unknown. This specimen comes from a study of CD8 T cells in acute hepatitis C reinfection. Findings and limits, study-wide: About a dozen public clonotypes were found regardless of outcome. Diversity was high, without significant differences between resolver and chronic groups. All groups preferentially used TRBV04 and TRBV06, which was not due to overrepresentation in the naive pool.

Trimming removed 5 bases at V and 1 base at J, with 14 bases between. The germline CDR1 and CDR2 sequences are SEHNR and FQNEAQ (reference sequence). The CDR3 is 16 residues long. Sequencing used immunoSEQ multiplex PCR; TCRdb keeps in-frame clones, though not all of them. The sample shows more than 35,000 clones, 87% of them seen only once. The time point was: naive CD8 control sorted from an acute-time-point sample. Sequencing was carried out using naive CD8+ T cells from PBMCs. This receptor was taken from a man aged 25 to 40 with chronic hepatitis C. The rearrangement uses TRBV7-9 and TRBJ2-2, with a weak D call TRBD1 (5 bases). CDR3 in DNA: TGTGCCAGCAGCCCCCAAGGACAAGTGAACACCGGGGAGCTGTTTTTT. This sequence encodes CASSPQGQVNTGELFF.